The TCR beta chain under discussion was sequenced for a study of blood T cell repertoires in COVID-19. Across the study: COVID-19 samples, acute and convalescent, were from the United States, Italy and Spain. In each case, the material was cDNA or gDNA derived from T cells, B-cell-depleted T cells, or PBMCs.

Original analysis: Quantification of nucleated cells was approximated via reference gene primer amplification. Repertoires were generated with immunoSEQ multiplex PCR, while TCRdb's copy carries only in-frame clones and drops some. V, J and clone size are those of that table, while D and trimming were read from the DNA. The repertoire has 230,000 or so clones, roughly 80% of them found once; the top ten carry approximately 5.3%. Germline CDR1 is MGHDK and CDR2 is SYGVNS. The CDR3 spans 15 residues. Unmatched junction bases numbered 7, after V lost 2 bases and J lost 4 bases. The chain joins TRBV25-1 to TRBJ1-2, with 7 bases fitting TRBD1. The TCR sequence derives from a human donor in a cohort sampled during active COVID-19. Sequencing was done on a sample of peripheral blood. CDR3: CASSEIRGQGYGYTF. The CDR3 nucleotides are TGTGCCAGCAGTGAAATAAGGGGGCAAGGCTATGGCTACACCTTC.